This T cell receptor beta chain was identified in a study of type 1 regulatory T cells. Study-wide background: An in vitro protocol generated T-allo10, a Tr1-enriched, alloantigen-specific CD4 T cell product.

Trimming cost V 6 bases and J 7 bases, with 10 bases left between them. The CDR3 has 12 residues. CDR1 DFQATT and CDR2 SNEGSKA come from the germline V gene (reference sequence). TCRdb reprocessed the reads with MiXCR, giving one entry per CDR3 protein. The data contain 80,000 to 100,000 distinct CDR3 sequences, roughly 28% of them singletons. The TCR comes from a human donor in good health. Sequenced sample: CD4+ T cells, either the whole sample or a sorted fraction (not recorded which). The chain uses TRBV20-1 and TRBJ1-6; D remains ambiguous. The chain's CDR3 is CSAIEANSPLHF. The CDR3, as DNA: TGCAGTGCCATAGAGGCCAATTCACCCCTCCACTTT.